A selection of T cell receptor beta chains follows, all from one sample in a study of radiation and T cells in renal cell carcinoma. Libraries were prepared by immunoSEQ multiplex PCR; TCRdb keeps only in-frame clonotypes and omits some of them. The top ten clones hold approximately 24% of a sample with 65,000 to 80,000 clones, approximately 86% of them seen once. The sequenced sample was blood, obtained from a patient whose treatment included radiotherapy and nephrectomy. All receptors come from a woman between 50 and 59 years old with renal cell carcinoma. The conserved cysteine and the conserved F or W are not part of the CDR3 here.

J,V,CDR3
TRBJ2-5,TRBV15,ATSRVKETQY
TRBJ2-4,TRBV4-3,ASSQDTGYSLAKNIQY
TRBJ1-2,TRBV6-1,ASHLVSYGYT
TRBJ2-2,TRBV7-6,ASSLAGGYGELF
TRBJ1-1,TRBV4-3,ASSQDWAGWPEAF
TRBJ2-7,TRBV20-1,SAGDSYEQY
TRBJ2-1,TRBV10-3,AISRVASGRGNEQF
TRBJ2-7,TRBV19,ASRRSGATYEQY
TRBJ2-3,TRBV19,ASSIDNTDTQY
TRBJ2-1,TRBV19,ASSPRPF
TRBJ2-3,TRBV29-1,SVEEGEQGED
TRBJ2-2,TRBV7-6,ASSPLGAGELF
TRBJ1-2,TRBV7-2,ASSLSAGGHYGYT
TRBJ1-2,TRBV5-1,ASSLDRVNYGYT
TRBJ2-7,TRBV28,ASSFSTYEQY
TRBJ2-1,TRBV25-1,ASSVGTRRGEQF
TRBJ1-1,TRBV7-3,ASSPGGMGTEAF
TRBJ1-6,TRBV7-2,ASSSEQGFGNSPLH
TRBJ1-1,TRBV18,ASSPPQGVLDTEAF
TRBJ2-3,TRBV11-3,ASSLGRQGSTDTQY
TRBJ1-5,TRBV5-1,ASSFAGGWQPQH
TRBJ2-5,TRBV28,ASSPEETQY
TRBJ2-5,TRBV7-8,ASSPGLAEVETQY
TRBJ1-2,TRBV6-1,ASRGTVANYGYT
TRBJ1-3,TRBV27,ASSWDTTPSNNAGNTIY
TRBJ2-3,TRBV14,ASSQTGLDTQY
TRBJ1-2,TRBV7-6,ASSPQQDYGYT
TRBJ2-7,TRBV15,ATSRDLRASGVPYEQY
TRBJ2-2,TRBV5-4,ASSFLSSGELF
TRBJ2-1,TRBV25-1,ASRGGASSYNEQF
TRBJ2-3,TRBV5-1,ASSFFPGVDTDTQY
TRBJ2-2,TRBV7-8,ASSSDFRGELF
TRBJ1-1,TRBV7-3,ASSLSGASTEAF
TRBJ1-2,TRBV2,ASSEAEGVGYT
TRBJ2-5,TRBV7-3,ASSSAGEETQY
TRBJ1-6,TRBV6-6,ASSYSKSYNSPLH
TRBJ2-7,TRBV5-5,ASSSPGRSLYEQY
TRBJ2-7,TRBV9,ASSVAPVSGDEQY
TRBJ1-1,TRBV27,ASSLSRHGTEAF
TRBJ2-1,TRBV6-5,ASSYIAGGEQF
TRBJ1-2,TRBV27,ASSPGTALVGGYT
TRBJ1-4,TRBV12-1,ASSEKRGAGEKLF
TRBJ1-5,TRBV5-6,ASSTGTGDADQPQH
TRBJ2-3,TRBV7-2,ASSLAGTQY
TRBJ2-5,TRBV5-4,ASSRTTGGGETQY
TRBJ1-2,TRBV6-5,ASRGSAANYGYT
TRBJ2-1,TRBV7-9,ASSLSYEQF
TRBJ1-5,TRBV7-2,ASSQGQGKRQPQH
TRBJ2-3,TRBV2,ASKNREMADTQY
TRBJ2-1,TRBV28,ASSLGIGQF
TRBJ2-7,TRBV28,ASSLSFTQAYEQY
TRBJ1-1,TRBV19,ATGQGAITEAF
TRBJ1-2,TRBV6-6,ASKQGIYGYT
TRBJ1-1,TRBV5-4,ASSWTGGTEAF